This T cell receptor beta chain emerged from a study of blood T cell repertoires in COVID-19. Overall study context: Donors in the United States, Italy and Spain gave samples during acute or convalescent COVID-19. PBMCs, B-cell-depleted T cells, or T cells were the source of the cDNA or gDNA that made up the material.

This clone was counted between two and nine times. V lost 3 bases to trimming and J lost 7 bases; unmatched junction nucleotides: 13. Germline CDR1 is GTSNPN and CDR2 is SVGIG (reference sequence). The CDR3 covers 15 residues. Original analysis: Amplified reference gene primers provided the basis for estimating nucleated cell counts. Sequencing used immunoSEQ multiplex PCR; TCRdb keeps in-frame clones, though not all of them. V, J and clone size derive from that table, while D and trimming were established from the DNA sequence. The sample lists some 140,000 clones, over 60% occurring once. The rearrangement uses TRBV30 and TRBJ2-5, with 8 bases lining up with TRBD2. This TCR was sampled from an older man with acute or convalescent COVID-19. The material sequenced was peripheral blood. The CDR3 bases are TGTGCCTGGAGGCATACCGGGACTAGGGGGGGGACCCAGTACTTC. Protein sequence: CAWRHTGTRGGTQYF.